The clone carrying this T cell receptor beta chain appeared once. V trimming: 5 bases; J trimming: 3 bases; junction bases outside the gene matches: 4. This CDR3 has 14 residues. The germline CDR1 and CDR2 sequences are PRHDT and FYEKMQ (reference sequence). With survey level as its setting, the immunoSEQ assay was v3.0. Using immunoSEQ multiplex PCR, the repertoire was profiled, and TCRdb retains in-frame clones only, with some absent. The sample yields around 19,000 clones, approximately 89% seen once. The data belong to a study of long-term antiretroviral therapy in people with HIV. The clonotype originates from a woman in her forties or fifties with HIV. This specimen consisted of unsorted PBMCs, obtained approximately 2.5 years after starting antiretroviral therapy. V is TRBV13 and J is TRBJ2-7; TRBD1 matches at 10 bases. The CDR3 DNA reads as TGTGCCAGCAGCCCGGACAGGGGGGGCTACGAGCAGTACTTC. As protein: CASSPDRGGYEQYF. The full variable domain, completed using reference TRBV13 and TRBJ2-7, is AAGVIQSPRHLIKEKRETATLKCYPIPRHDTVYWYQQGPGQDPQFLISFYEKMQSDKGSIPDRFSAQQFSDYHSELNMSSLELGDSALYFCASSPDRGGYEQYFGPGTRLTVT.